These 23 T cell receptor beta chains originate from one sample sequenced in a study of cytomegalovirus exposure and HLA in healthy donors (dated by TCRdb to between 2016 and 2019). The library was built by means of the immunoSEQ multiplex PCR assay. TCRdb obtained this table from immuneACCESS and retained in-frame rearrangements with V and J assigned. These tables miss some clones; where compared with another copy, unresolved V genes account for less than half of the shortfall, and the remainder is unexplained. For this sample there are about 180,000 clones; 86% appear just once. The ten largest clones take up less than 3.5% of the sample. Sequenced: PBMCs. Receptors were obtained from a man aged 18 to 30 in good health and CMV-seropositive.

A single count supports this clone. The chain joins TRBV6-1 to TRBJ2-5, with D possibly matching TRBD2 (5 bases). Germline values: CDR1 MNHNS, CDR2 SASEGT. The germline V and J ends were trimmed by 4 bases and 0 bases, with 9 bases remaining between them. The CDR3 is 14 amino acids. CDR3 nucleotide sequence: TGTGCCAGCAGTGGTAGGACTCACCAAGAGACCCAGTACTTC. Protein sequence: CASSGRTHQETQYF.

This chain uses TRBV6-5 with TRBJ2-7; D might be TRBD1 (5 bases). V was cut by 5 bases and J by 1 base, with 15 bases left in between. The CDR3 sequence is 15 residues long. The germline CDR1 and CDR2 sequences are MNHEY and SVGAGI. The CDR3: CASSPQAAGSYEQYF. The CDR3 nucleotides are TGTGCCAGCAGTCCGCAGGCGGCAGGGTCCTACGAGCAGTACTTC.

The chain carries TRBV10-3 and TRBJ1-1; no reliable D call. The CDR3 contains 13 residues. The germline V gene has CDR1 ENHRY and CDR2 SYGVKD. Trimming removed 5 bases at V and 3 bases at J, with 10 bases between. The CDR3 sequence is CAISPLPYTEAFF. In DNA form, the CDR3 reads TGTGCCATCAGTCCCCTCCCCTACACTGAAGCTTTCTTT.

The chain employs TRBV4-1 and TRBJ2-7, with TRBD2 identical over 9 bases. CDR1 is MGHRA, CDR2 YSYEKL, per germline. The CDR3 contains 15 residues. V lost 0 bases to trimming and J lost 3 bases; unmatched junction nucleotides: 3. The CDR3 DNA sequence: TGCGCCAGCAGCCAAGAGGCGCGGGGGGGCTACGAGCAGTACTTC. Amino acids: CASSQEARGGYEQYF.

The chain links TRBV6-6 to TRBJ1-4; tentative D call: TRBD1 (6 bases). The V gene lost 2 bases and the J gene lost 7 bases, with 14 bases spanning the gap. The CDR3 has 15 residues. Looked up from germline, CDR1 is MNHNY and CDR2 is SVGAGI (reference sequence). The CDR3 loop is CASSYRGGAFEKLFF. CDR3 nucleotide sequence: TGTGCCAGCAGTTACCGCGGGGGGGCATTTGAAAAACTGTTTTTT.

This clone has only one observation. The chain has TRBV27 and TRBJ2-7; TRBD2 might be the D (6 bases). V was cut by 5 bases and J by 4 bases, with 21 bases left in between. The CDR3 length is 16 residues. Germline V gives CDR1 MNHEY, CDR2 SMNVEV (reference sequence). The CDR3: CASSTGAGPAGYEQYF. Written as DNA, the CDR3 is TGTGCCAGCAGTACCGGGGCGGGGCCTGCTGGGTACGAGCAGTACTTC.

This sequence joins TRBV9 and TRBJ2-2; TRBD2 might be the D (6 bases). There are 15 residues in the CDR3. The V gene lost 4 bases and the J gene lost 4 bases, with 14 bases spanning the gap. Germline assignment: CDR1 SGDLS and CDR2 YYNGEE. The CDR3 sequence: CASSLGSGGTGELFF. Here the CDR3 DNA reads TGTGCCAGCAGCCTCGGGAGTGGTGGCACCGGGGAGCTGTTTTTT.

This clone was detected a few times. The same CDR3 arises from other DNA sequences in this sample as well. CDR3 sequence reads: CASSGGNTDTQYF. CDR3 nucleotide sequence: TGTGCCAGCAGCGGAGGAAACACAGATACGCAGTATTTT. The V call is TRBV9, the J call TRBJ2-3; D not certain. The germline CDR1 and CDR2 sequences are SGDLS and YYNGEE. The ends were cut back, 3 bases at V and 2 bases at J, with 7 bases in the middle. The CDR3 consists of 13 residues.

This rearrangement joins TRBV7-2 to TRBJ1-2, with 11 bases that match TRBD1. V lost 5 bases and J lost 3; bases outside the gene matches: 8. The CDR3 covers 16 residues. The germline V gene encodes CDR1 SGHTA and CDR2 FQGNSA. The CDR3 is CASSPRTGGAYYGYTF. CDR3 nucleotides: TGTGCCAGCAGCCCCCGGACAGGGGGCGCGTACTATGGCTACACCTTC.

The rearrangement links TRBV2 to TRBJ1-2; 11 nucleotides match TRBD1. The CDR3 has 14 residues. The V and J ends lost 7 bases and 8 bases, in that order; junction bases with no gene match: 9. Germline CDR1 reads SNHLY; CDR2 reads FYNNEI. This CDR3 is CASTLGQGDVGYTF. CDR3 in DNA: TGTGCCAGCACCCTGGGACAGGGGGACGTGGGCTACACCTTC.

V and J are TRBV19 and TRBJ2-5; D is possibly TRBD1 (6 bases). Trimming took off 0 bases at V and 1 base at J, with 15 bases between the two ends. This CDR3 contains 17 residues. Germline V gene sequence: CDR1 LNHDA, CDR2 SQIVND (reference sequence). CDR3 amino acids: CASSIDGQRGGQETQYF. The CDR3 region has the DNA TGTGCCAGTAGTATAGACGGACAGAGAGGGGGCCAAGAGACCCAGTACTTC. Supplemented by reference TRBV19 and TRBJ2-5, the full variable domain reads DGGITQSPKYLFRKEGQNVTLSCEQNLNHDAMYWYRQDPGQGLRLIYYSQIVNDFQKGDIAEGYSVSREKKESFPLTVTSAQKNPTAFYLCASSIDGQRGGQETQYFGPGTRLLVL.

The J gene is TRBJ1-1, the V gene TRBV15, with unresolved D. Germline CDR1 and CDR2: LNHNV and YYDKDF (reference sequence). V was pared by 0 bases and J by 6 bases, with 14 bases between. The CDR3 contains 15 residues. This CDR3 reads CATSRDRTQVAEAFF. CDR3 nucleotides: TGTGCCACCAGCAGAGATCGCACCCAGGTGGCTGAAGCTTTCTTT. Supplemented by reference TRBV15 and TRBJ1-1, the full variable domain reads DAMVIQNPRYQVTQFGKPVTLSCSQTLNHNVMYWYQQKSSQAPKLLFHYYDKDFNNEADTPDNFQSRRPNTSFCFLDIRSPGLGDTAMYLCATSRDRTQVAEAFFGQGTRLTVV.

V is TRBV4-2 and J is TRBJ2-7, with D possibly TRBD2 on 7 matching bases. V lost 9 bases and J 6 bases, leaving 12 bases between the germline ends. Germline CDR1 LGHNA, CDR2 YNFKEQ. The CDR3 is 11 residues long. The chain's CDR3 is CASRGAGEQYF. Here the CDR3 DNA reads TGTGCCAGTCGGGGGGCTGGCGAGCAGTACTTC.

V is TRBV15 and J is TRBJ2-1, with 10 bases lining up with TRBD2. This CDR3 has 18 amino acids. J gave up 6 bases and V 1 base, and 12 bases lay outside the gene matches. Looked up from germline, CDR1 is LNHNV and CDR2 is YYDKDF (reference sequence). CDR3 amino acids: CATSRGPSTSGPINEQFF. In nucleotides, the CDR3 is TGTGCCACCAGCAGAGGCCCATCGACTAGCGGGCCGATCAATGAGCAGTTCTTC.

The CDR3 is CASSSFQGSQETQYF. CDR3 bases: TGTGCCAGCAGCTCTTTTCAGGGTTCCCAAGAGACCCAGTACTTC. This chain connects TRBV7-8 to TRBJ2-5; D possibly corresponds to TRBD1 (5 bases). The V end was cut by 4 bases, the J end by 1 base, with 13 bases between. The CDR3 is 15 amino acids. Germline V lookup: CDR1 SGHVS, CDR2 FQNEAQ.

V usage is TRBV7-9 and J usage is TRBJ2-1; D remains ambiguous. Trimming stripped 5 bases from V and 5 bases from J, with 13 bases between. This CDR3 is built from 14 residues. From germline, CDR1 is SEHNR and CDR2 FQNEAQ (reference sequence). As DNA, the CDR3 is TGTGCCAGCAGCCGATCGCGCAACCACAATGAGCAGTTCTTC. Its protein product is CASSRSRNHNEQFF.

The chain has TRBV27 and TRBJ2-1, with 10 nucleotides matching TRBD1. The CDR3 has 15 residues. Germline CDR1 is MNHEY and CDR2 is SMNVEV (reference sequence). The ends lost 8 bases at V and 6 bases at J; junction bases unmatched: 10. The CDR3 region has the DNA TGTGCCAGCCTGACCTGGACAGGGGGGGGCAATGAGCAGTTCTTC. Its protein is CASLTWTGGGNEQFF.

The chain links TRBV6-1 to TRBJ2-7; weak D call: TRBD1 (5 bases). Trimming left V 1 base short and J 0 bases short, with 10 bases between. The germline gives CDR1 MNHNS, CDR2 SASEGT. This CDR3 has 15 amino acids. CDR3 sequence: CASSEETVYSYEQYF. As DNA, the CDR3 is TGTGCCAGCAGTGAAGAGACAGTTTACTCCTACGAGCAGTACTTC.

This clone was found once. CDR3 residues: CASSLEAGVEFF. As DNA, the CDR3 is TGTGCCAGCAGCCTAGAAGCGGGAGTGGAGTTCTTC. V gene TRBV5-4 combines with J gene TRBJ2-1, with 8 bases lining up with TRBD2. This CDR3 is 12 amino acids long. With 4 bases clipped from V and 14 bases from J, the junction kept 8 bases outside the gene matches. The germline V gene has CDR1 SGHNT and CDR2 YYREEE (reference sequence).

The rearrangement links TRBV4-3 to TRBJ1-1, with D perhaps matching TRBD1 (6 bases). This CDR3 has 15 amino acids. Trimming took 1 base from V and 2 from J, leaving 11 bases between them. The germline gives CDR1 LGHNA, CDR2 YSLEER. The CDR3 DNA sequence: TGCGCCAGCAGCCAAGTCGACAGGCCAAACACTGAAGCTTTCTTT. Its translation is CASSQVDRPNTEAFF.

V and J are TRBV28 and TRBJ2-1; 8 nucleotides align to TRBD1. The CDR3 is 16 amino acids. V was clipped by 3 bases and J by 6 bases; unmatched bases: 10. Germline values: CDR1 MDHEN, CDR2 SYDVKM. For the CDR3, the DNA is TGTGCCAGCAGTTTCTGGGGGCAGGGGGCCAGCAATGAGCAGTTCTTC. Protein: CASSFWGQGASNEQFF.

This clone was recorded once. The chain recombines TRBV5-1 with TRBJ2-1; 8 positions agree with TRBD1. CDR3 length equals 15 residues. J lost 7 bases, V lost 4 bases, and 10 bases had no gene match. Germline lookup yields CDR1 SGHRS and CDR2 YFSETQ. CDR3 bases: TGCGCCAGCAGCGTGGCGGGGACAGGTTTAAATGAGCAGTTCTTC. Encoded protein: CASSVAGTGLNEQFF.

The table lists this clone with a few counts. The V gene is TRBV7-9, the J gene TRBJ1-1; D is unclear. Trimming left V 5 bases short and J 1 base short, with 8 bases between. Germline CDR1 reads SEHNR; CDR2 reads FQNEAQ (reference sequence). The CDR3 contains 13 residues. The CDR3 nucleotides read TGTGCCAGCAGCCCCCCTAGGAACACTGAAGCTTTCTTT. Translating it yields CASSPPRNTEAFF.